This T cell receptor (beta chain) was profiled in a study of T cells after yellow fever vaccination (dated by TCRdb to the late 2010s). Context from the whole study: Memory subsets (EM, EMRA, CM and Tscm) were sorted on a BD FACS Aria III using CD3, CD45RA, CCR7 and CD95 staining. The SMART-Seq v4 Ultra Low Input RNA kit was used to prepare libraries from fractions with low cell numbers. Bulk TCR alpha and beta repertoires were sequenced longitudinally to track T-cell clones before and after primary and booster YFV17D yellow fever vaccination. Two healthy male donors, one aged 18 to 30 and one aged 30 to 40 years, were included in the cohort. Bulk PBMC replicates and cell subsets were isolated from blood drawn at multiple timepoints before and after both primary and secondary immunization. Sorting of memory subsets took place on days 0, 15 and 45 and at 18 months after primary vaccination, as well as on days 0, 15 and 45 after the 30-year booster. Here is what the overall study found, with its caveats: A small fraction of clonotypes showed up in both the CD4 and CD8 compartments, probably as a result of convergent recombination. The secondary T-cell response was weaker than the primary response but faster, peaking on day 5 instead of day 15. Computational filtering was required because FACS-sorted repertoires could contain abundant contaminating clonotypes from the bulk population. Most clones expanded after primary vaccination (about 95% of CD4 and 88% of CD8) were re-detected after the booster, suggesting that broad memory maintenance occurred. Only a couple of donors were included in the study, so the extent to which the findings can be generalized is limited. On day 0, almost all vaccine-responding clonotypes were below detection in the sorted memory subsets.

Taken from the germline V gene, the CDR1 and CDR2 loops are SQVTM and ANQGSEA. V lost 6 bases and J lost 3 bases, and the count of bases not matched to a germline gene is 4. Inclusive of the bounding cysteine and phenylalanine, the CDR3 is 12 residues long. Left in the record is the CDR3 DNA by itself, 36 bases read in frame from the first base. TCR cDNA was synthesized by 5'RACE template switching, which introduced a universal primer site and unique molecular identifiers. Priming of cDNA synthesis was performed from both the TCR alpha and TCR beta constant segments. Library amplification involved two PCR steps, and the second step added sample barcodes and sequencing adapters. Sequencing of libraries was performed on Illumina HiSeq 2500 (2x100 bp) or NovaSeq (2x150 bp). The paper's data handling went like this. Reads were demultiplexed and collapsed into UMI consensus sequences with MIGEC, and V(D)J alignment was performed with MiXCR. Clonotypes responding to the vaccine were identified with edgeR on replicate PBMC samples, with the criteria of FDR below 0.01 and a log2 fold change above 5 up to day 15. Each bulk clonotype received a CD4 or CD8 identity based on whether the sequenced CD4 or CD8 repertoire contained that clonotype at higher abundance. Clonotype frequencies in memory subsets were weighted by FACS-sorted cell numbers to estimate each clone's distribution across memory phenotypes. The public reads were run again by TCRdb, first through fastp at Q25 and then through MiXCR, and only productive beta chains were kept. A single entry per CDR3 protein holds the most common genes and DNA from its merged rows. V and J calls and clone size were set by TCRdb, not the authors. The table for this sample lists about 25,000 distinct CDR3 sequences; less than 7% of them were counted only once. The biggest ten clones account for 12% of the sample.

Reading the label with the study, this specimen's treatment or condition is: live attenuated yellow fever vaccine strain. PBMCs were isolated from peripheral blood using a standard Ficoll-Paque protocol. For sorted memory subsets, RNA extraction was done with the RNeasy Micro Kit. This clonotype was seen ten or more times. Base qualities are not provided; no much larger clone lies one nucleotide away. The sequence is built from TRBV29-1 and TRBJ1-2; TRBD1 lines up with 7 middle nucleotides. The material sequenced was PBMCs, either bulk or a sorted T-cell subset (CD4+, CD8+, memory, or dextramer-sorted; not recorded which), taken 15 days after the yellow fever booster vaccination. This sequence originates from a man in his thirties or forties who received the YFV17D yellow fever vaccine. The sequenced DNA: TGCAGCGTCGGGACAGACCACTATGGCTACACCTTC. It specifies CSVGTDHYGYTF.